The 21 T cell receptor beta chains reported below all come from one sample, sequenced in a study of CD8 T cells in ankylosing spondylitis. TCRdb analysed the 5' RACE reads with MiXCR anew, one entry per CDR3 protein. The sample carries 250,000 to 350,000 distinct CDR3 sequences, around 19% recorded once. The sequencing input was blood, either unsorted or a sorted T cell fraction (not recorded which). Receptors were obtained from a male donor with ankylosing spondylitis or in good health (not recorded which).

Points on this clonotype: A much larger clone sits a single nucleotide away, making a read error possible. Written as DNA, the CDR3 is TGTGCCAGCAGTTTCGGGTCCTACAATGTGCAGTTCTTC. As protein: CASSFGSYNVQFF. V and J are TRBV12-3 or TRBV12-4 and TRBJ2-1, with D unresolved. The CDR3 has 13 amino acids.

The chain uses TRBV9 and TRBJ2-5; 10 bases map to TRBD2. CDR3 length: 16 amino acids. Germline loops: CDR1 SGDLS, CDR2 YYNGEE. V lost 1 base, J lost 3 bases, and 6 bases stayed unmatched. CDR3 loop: CASSVSPLAGEETQYF. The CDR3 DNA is TGTGCCAGCAGCGTAAGCCCGCTAGCGGGAGAAGAGACCCAGTACTTC.

CDR3 amino acids: CASSFFPGGTEAFF. The CDR3 DNA follows: TGCGCCAGCAGCTTCTTTCCCGGGGGTACTGAAGCTTTCTTT. This rearrangement joins TRBV5-1 to TRBJ1-1; D is perhaps TRBD1 (5 bases). The CDR3 loop spans 14 amino acids. Trimming stripped 2 bases from V and 5 bases from J, with 13 bases between. Per germline, CDR1 SGHRS and CDR2 YFSETQ.

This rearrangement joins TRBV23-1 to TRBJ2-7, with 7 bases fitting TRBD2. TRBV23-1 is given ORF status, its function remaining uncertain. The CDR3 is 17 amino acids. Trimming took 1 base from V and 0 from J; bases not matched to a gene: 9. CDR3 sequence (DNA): TGCGCCAGCAGTCAATATGCGGGGGAAAGCAACTCCTACGAGCAGTACGTC. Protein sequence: CASSQYAGESNSYEQYV.

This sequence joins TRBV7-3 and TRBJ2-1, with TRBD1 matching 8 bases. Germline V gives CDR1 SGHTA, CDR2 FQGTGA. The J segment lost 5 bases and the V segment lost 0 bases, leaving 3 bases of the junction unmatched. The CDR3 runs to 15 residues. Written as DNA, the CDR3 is TGTGCCAGCAGCTTAACGGGACAGGCTAACAATGAGCAGTTCTTC. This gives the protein CASSLTGQANNEQFF. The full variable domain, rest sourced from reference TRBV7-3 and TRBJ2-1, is GAGVSQTPSNKVTEKGKYVELRCDPISGHTALYWYRQSLGQGPEFLIYFQGTGAADDSGLPNDRFFAVRPEGSVSTLKIQRTERGDSAVYLCASSLTGQANNEQFFGPGTRLTVL.

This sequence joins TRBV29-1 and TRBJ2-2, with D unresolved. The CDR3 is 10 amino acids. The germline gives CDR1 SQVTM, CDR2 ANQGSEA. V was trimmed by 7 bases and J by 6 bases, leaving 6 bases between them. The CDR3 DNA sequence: TGCAGCGGGATGGCCGGGGAGCTGTTTTTT. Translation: CSGMAGELFF.

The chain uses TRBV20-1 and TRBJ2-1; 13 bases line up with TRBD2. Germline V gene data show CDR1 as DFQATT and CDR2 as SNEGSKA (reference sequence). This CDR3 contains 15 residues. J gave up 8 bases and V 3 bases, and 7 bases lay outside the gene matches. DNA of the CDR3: TGCAGTGCTAGCCCGGGACTAGCGGGACTCGATGAGCAGTTCTTC. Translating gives CSASPGLAGLDEQFF.

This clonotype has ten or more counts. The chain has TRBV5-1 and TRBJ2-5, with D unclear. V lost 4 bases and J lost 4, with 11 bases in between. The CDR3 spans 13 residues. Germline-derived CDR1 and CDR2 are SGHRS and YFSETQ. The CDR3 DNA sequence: TGCGCCAGCAGCCCGGACGGTTCAGAGACCCAGTACTTC. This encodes CASSPDGSETQYF.

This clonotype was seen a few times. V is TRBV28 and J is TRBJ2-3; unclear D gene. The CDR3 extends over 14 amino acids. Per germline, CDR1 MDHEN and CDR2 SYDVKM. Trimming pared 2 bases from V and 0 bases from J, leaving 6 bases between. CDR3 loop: CASSLRASTDTQYF. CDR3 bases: TGTGCCAGCAGTTTAAGGGCTAGCACAGATACGCAGTATTTT.

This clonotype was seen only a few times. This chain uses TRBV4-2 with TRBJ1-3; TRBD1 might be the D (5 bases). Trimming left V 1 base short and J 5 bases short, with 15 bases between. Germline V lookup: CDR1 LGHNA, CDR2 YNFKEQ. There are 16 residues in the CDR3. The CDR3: CASSQAAEGIRNTIYF. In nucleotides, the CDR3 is TGTGCCAGCAGCCAAGCCGCGGAGGGGATCAGAAACACCATATATTTT.

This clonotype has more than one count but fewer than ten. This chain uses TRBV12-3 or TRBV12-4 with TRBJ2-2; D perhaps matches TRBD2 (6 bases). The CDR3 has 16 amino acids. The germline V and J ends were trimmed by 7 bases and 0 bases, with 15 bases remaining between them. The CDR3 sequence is CASNDGRLTNTGELFF. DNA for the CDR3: TGTGCCAGCAACGATGGGAGGCTAACGAACACCGGGGAGCTGTTTTTT.

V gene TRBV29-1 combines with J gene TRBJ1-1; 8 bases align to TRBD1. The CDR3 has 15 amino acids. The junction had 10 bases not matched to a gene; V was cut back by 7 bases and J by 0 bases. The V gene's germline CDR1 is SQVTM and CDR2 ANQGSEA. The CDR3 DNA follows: TGCAGCGCTAAAGGACAGGGATGGATGAACACTGAAGCTTTCTTT. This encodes CSAKGQGWMNTEAFF.

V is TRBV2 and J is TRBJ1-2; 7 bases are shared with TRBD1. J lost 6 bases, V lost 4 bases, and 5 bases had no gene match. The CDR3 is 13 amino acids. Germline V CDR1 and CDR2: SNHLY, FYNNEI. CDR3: CASSVLTGNGYTF. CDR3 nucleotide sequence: TGTGCCAGCAGTGTGCTGACAGGGAATGGCTACACCTTC.

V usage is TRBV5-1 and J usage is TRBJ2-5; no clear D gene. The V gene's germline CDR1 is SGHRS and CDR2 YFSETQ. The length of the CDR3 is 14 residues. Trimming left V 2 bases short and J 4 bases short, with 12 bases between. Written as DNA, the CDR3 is TGCGCCAGCAGCTTCTCCCCTACGGGAGAGACCCAGTACTTC. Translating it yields CASSFSPTGETQYF.

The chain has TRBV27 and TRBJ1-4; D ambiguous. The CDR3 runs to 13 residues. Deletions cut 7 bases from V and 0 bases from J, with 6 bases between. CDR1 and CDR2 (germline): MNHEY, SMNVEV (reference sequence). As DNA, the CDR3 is TGTGCCAGCAAGCCTGCAACTAATGAAAAACTGTTTTTT. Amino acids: CASKPATNEKLFF. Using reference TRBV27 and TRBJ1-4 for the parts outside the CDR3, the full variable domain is EAQVTQNPRYLITVTGKKLTVTCSQNMNHEYMSWYRQDPGLGLRQIYYSMNVEVTDKGDVPEGYKVSRKEKRNFPLILESPSPNQTSLYFCASKPATNEKLFFGSGTQLSVL.

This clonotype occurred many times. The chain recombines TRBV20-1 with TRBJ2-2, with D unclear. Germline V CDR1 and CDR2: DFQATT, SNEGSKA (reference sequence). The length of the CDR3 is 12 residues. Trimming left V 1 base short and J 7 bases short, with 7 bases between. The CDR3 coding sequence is TGCAGTGCTAGAGGGGGAATCGGGGAGCTGTTTTTT. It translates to CSARGGIGELFF.

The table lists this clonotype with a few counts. CDR3 in amino acids: CATSGTGVEQYV. CDR3 nucleotides: TGTGCCACGTCCGGGACAGGGGTCGAGCAGTACGTC. The chain combines TRBV10-3 with TRBJ2-7, with 10 bases lining up with TRBD1. The CDR3 consists of 12 residues. Germline assignment: CDR1 ENHRY and CDR2 SYGVKD. V gave up 10 bases and J gave up 6 bases; unmatched junction bases: 6.

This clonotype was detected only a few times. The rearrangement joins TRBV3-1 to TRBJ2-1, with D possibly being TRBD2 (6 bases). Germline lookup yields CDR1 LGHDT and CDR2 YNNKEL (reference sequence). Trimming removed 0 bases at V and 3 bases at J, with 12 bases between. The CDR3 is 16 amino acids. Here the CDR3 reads CASSQDPGVSYNEQFF. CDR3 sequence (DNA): TGTGCCAGCAGCCAAGATCCGGGGGTTAGCTACAATGAGCAGTTCTTC.

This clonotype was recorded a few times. The CDR3 bases are TGTGCCAGCAGTTTAGGTCGGCTAGCGAGGGACAATGAGCAGTTCTTC. It is translated as CASSLGRLARDNEQFF. The V call is TRBV12-3 or TRBV12-4, the J call TRBJ2-1; TRBD2 might be the D (6 bases). V dropped 1 base and J dropped 5 bases, with 15 bases sitting between them. The CDR3 sequence is 16 residues long.

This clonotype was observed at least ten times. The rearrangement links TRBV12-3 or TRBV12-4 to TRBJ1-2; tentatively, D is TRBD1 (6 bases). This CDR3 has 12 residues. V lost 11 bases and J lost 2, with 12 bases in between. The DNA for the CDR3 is TGTGCCTGCCTGGGGGGCAACTATGGCTACACCTTC. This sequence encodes CACLGGNYGYTF.

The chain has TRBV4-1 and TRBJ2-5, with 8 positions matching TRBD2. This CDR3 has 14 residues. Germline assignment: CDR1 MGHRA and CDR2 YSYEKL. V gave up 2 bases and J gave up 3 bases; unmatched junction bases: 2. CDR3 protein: CASSQLLAEETQYF. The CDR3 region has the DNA TGCGCCAGCAGCCAACTACTAGCGGAAGAGACCCAGTACTTC.